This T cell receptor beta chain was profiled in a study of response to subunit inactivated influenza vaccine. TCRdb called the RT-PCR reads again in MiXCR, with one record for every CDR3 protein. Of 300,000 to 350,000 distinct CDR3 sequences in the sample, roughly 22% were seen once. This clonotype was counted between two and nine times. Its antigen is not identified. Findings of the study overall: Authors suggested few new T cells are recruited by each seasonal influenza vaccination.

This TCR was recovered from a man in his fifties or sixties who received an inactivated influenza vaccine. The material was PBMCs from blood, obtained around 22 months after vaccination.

CDR3 loop: CASSSQGERNTEAFF. In DNA form, the CDR3 reads TGCGCCAGCAGCTCACAGGGTGAGCGGAACACTGAAGCTTTCTTT. The chain has TRBV5-1 and TRBJ1-1; D might be TRBD1 (6 bases). V lost 3 bases and J lost 1, with 13 bases in between. Germline V gives CDR1 SGHRS, CDR2 YFSETQ. This CDR3 has 15 amino acids.